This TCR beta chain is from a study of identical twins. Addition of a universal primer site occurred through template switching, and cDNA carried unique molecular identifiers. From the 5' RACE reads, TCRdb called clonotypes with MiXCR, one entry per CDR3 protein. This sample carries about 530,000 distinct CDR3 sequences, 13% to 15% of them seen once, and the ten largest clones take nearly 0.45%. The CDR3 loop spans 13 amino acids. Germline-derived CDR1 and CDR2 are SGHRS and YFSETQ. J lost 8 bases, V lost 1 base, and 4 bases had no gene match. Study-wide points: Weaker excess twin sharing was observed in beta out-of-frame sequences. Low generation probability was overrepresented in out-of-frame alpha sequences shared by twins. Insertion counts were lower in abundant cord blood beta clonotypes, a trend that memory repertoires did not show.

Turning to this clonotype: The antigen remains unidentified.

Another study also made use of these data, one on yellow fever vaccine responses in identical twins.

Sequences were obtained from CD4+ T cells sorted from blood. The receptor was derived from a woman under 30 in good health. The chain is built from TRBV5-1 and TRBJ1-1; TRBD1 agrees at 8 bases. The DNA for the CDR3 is TGCGCCAGCAGCTTGCTCGGGACAGGAGAAGCTTTCTTT. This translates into CASSLLGTGEAFF.